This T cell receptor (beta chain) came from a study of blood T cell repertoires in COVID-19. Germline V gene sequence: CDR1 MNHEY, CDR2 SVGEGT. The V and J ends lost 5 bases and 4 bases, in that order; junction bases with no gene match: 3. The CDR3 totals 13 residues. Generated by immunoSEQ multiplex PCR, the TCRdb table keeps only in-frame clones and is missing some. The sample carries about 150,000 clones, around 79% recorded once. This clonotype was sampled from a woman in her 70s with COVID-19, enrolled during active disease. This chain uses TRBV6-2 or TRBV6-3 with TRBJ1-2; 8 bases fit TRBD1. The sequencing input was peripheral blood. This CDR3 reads CASSGTGAYGYTF. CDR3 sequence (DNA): TGTGCCAGCAGTGGGACAGGCGCCTATGGCTACACCTTC.